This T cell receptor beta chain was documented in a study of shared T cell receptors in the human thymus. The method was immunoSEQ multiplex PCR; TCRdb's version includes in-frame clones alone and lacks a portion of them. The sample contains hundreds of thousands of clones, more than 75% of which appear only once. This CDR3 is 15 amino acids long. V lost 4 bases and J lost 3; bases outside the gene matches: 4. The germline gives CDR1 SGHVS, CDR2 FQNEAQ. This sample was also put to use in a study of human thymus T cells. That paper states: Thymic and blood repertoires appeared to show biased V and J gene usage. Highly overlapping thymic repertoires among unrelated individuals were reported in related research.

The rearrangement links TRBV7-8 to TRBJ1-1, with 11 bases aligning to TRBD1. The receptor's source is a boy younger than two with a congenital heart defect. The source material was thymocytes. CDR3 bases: TGTGCCAGCAGCTGGACAGGGGGCCGGGACACTGAAGCTTTCTTT. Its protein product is CASSWTGGRDTEAFF.